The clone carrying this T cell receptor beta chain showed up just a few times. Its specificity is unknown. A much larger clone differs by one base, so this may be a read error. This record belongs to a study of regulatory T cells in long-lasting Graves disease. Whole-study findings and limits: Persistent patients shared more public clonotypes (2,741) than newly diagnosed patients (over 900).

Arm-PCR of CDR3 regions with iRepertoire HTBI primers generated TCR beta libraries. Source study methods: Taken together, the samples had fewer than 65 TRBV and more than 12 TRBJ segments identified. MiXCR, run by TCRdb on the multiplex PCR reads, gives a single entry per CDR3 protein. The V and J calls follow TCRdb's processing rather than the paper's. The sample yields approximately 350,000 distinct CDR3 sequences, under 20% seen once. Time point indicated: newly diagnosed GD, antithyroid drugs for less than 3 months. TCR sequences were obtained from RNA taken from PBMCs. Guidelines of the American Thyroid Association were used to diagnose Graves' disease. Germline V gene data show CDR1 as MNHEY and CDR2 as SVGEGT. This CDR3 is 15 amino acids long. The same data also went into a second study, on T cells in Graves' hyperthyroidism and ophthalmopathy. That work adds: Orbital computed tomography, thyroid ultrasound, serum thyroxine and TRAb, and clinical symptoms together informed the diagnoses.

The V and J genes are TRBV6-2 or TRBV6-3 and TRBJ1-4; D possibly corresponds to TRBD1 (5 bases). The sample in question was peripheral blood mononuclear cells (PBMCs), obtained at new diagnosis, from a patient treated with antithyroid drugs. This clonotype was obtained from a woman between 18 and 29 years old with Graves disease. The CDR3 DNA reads TGTGCCAGCTGCAAAGGGGTCGCAGCTAATGGAAAACTGTTTTTT. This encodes CASCKGVAANGKLFF.